What follows are 25 T cell receptor beta chains derived from one specimen sequenced in a study of OX40 agonist ivuxolimab in advanced cancers. TCRdb keeps only in-frame clones here, not all; method: immunoSEQ multiplex PCR. Of about 30,000 clones in the sample, roughly 80% were seen once. This material consisted of CD4+ or CD8+ T cells sorted from blood, taken in a trial of the OX40 agonist ivuxolimab. The receptors were sampled from an adult with an advanced solid tumor such as melanoma, head and neck, liver or kidney cancer.

The J gene is TRBJ2-7, the V gene TRBV30, with D possibly matching TRBD1 (5 bases). CDR1 is GTSNPN, CDR2 SVGIG, per germline (reference sequence). Trimming removed 2 bases from V and 3 bases from J, with 8 bases in between. This CDR3 is built from 12 residues. CDR3 amino acids: CAWSSDSYEQYF. In DNA, the CDR3 is TGTGCCTGGAGTAGTGACAGCTACGAGCAGTACTTC.

V gene TRBV19 combines with J gene TRBJ1-5; TRBD1 agrees at 7 bases. The V gene end was trimmed by 5 bases and the J gene end by 3 bases; junction bases not matched to a gene: 7. CDR1 LNHDA and CDR2 SQIVND come from the germline V gene (reference sequence). The CDR3 is 15 amino acids. Here the CDR3 reads CASSFRDSINQPQHF. The DNA for the CDR3 is TGTGCCAGTAGTTTCCGGGACAGCATCAATCAGCCCCAGCATTTT.

The V and J genes are TRBV5-5 and TRBJ2-1; TRBD2 matches 7 bases. CDR3 length equals 16 residues. Trimming removed 1 base from V and 3 bases from J; junction bases left unmatched: 7. Germline assignment: CDR1 SGHKS and CDR2 YYEKEE (reference sequence). Here the CDR3 reads CASSLSRRGVYNEQFF. DNA of the CDR3: TGTGCCAGCAGCTTGAGTAGACGGGGGGTCTACAATGAGCAGTTCTTC.

The CDR3: CASLPTGAIMNTEAFF. The CDR3 region has the DNA TGTGCCAGCTTACCGACAGGAGCGATCATGAACACTGAAGCTTTCTTT. The chain uses TRBV28 and TRBJ1-1; possibly TRBD1 for D (6 bases). This CDR3 has 16 amino acids. Germline V gene data show CDR1 as MDHEN and CDR2 as SYDVKM. Deletions cut 8 bases from V and 0 bases from J, with 19 bases between.

The genes are TRBV27 and TRBJ1-1, with D unclear. The germline gives CDR1 MNHEY, CDR2 SMNVEV (reference sequence). V dropped 6 bases and J dropped 4 bases, with 9 bases sitting between them. This CDR3 contains 12 residues. The CDR3 spells CASSHRVTEAFF. The CDR3 DNA follows: TGTGCCAGCAGCCACAGAGTCACTGAAGCTTTCTTT.

This clone is labeled medium-sized (0.01 to 0.1%). This sequence joins TRBV28 and TRBJ1-5; 11 nucleotides align to TRBD1. The CDR3 contains 14 residues. V was clipped by 6 bases and J by 6 bases; unmatched bases: 4. Per the germline V gene, CDR1 is MDHEN and CDR2 is SYDVKM. DNA of the CDR3: TGTGCCAGCAGCCCGGACAGGGGGCTTCAGCCCCAGCATTTT. It translates to CASSPDRGLQPQHF.

A single count supports this clone. The chain carries TRBV30 and TRBJ1-1; 7 positions agree with TRBD1. This CDR3 contains 13 residues. Trimming at V came to 8 bases and at J to 0 bases, leaving 6 bases not matched to a gene. Germline V lookup: CDR1 GTSNPN, CDR2 SVGIG (reference sequence). The CDR3 sequence: CAQYRGLNTEAFF. The CDR3 coding sequence is TGTGCCCAGTACAGGGGCCTGAACACTGAAGCTTTCTTT.

The chain links TRBV2 to TRBJ1-1; 7 bases are a match to TRBD1. This CDR3 comprises 15 residues. From germline, CDR1 is SNHLY and CDR2 FYNNEI. Losses at the gene ends were 7 bases for V and 1 base for J; bases not matched to a gene: 9. Here the CDR3 reads CASIRLQGPNTEAFF. The CDR3 nucleotides are TGTGCCAGCATCCGCCTACAGGGGCCGAACACTGAAGCTTTCTTT. Variable domain in full (rest from reference TRBV2 and TRBJ1-1): EPEVTQTPSHQVTQMGQEVILRCVPISNHLYFYWYRQILGQKVEFLVSFYNNEISEKSEIFDDQFSVERPDGSNFTLKIRSTKLEDSAMYFCASIRLQGPNTEAFFGQGTRLTVV.

This clone was seen repeatedly, ten times or more. The chain links TRBV6-4 to TRBJ1-2; TRBD1 matches at 7 bases. Germline V gene sequence: CDR1 MRHNA, CDR2 SNTAGT. V lost 0 bases and J lost 7; bases outside the gene matches: 8. The CDR3 has 15 residues. For the CDR3, the DNA is TGTGCCAGCAGTGACTCGCCCGACAGGGCTGGTGGCTACACCTTC. Residues: CASSDSPDRAGGYTF.

The rearrangement links TRBV10-2 to TRBJ1-2; 11 bases fit TRBD1. The CDR3 loop spans 14 amino acids. Per the germline V gene, CDR1 is WSHSY and CDR2 is SAAADI. V was pared by 7 bases and J by 5 bases, with 6 bases of the junction left unmatched. Written as DNA, the CDR3 is TGCGCCAGCATGCCGGGACAGGGGGTTTATGGCTACACCTTC. Its protein is CASMPGQGVYGYTF.

The gene calls are TRBV7-8 and TRBJ2-3; 9 positions match TRBD2. The CDR3 runs 15 residues. The V gene's germline CDR1 is SGHVS and CDR2 FQNEAQ. V trimming: 6 bases; J trimming: 1 base; junction bases outside the gene matches: 5. The CDR3 DNA sequence: TGTGCCAGCAGTTCCGGCGGGGGGGGCACAGATACGCAGTATTTT. It translates to CASSSGGGGTDTQYF.

The V call is TRBV9, the J call TRBJ1-2, with D tentatively TRBD1 (6 bases). Germline CDR1 is SGDLS and CDR2 is YYNGEE. The CDR3 is 14 amino acids. V lost 3 bases, J lost 6 bases, and 15 bases lay in between. CDR3: CASSALPGADGYTF. The CDR3 region has the DNA TGTGCCAGCAGCGCCCTTCCGGGGGCGGATGGCTACACCTTC.

The CDR3 bases are TGCGCCAGCAGCCAAAGGCAGGGTCAGGAGACCCAGTACTTC. Its protein product is CASSQRQGQETQYF. J is TRBJ2-5 and V is TRBV4-3, with D maybe TRBD1 (5 bases). V was trimmed by 2 bases and J by 5 bases, leaving 12 bases between them. The CDR3 runs to 14 residues. Germline CDR1 is LGHNA and CDR2 is YSLEER.

This CDR3 is CASSSQIYEQYF. CDR3 in DNA: TGTGCCAGCAGCTCCCAAATCTACGAGCAGTACTTC. This chain links TRBV11-2 with TRBJ2-7; unclear D gene. The CDR3 runs to 12 residues. Germline CDR1 and CDR2: SGHAT and FQNNGV. Trimming took 4 bases from V and 3 from J, leaving 7 bases between them.

By frequency in the sample, this clone is medium-sized. V gene TRBV4-2 combines with J gene TRBJ2-7, with 9 bases fitting TRBD2. J gave up 5 bases and V 0 bases, and 8 bases lay outside the gene matches. The germline gives CDR1 LGHNA, CDR2 YNFKEQ. The CDR3 is 16 amino acids. The chain's CDR3 is CASSQELAGAANEQYF. The CDR3, as DNA: TGTGCCAGCAGCCAAGAATTAGCGGGGGCCGCTAACGAGCAGTACTTC.

The J gene is TRBJ2-1, the V gene TRBV6-5; 8 nucleotides match TRBD2. Germline CDR1 is MNHEY and CDR2 is SVGAGI. V shed 2 bases and J 11 bases; nucleotides not matched to a gene: 8. The CDR3 consists of 14 residues. The CDR3 region has the DNA TGTGCCAGCAGTTACGGCGGGCTAGCGGGCCAGCAGTTCTTC. Its translation is CASSYGGLAGQQFF.

The V gene is TRBV7-2, the J gene TRBJ2-7, with 13 bases lining up with TRBD2. CDR1 and CDR2 (germline): SGHTA, FQGNSA. The trim removed 5 bases at V and 7 bases at J, leaving 8 bases unmatched. This CDR3 spans 15 amino acids. CDR3 nucleotides: TGTGCCAGCAGCGTACTAGCGGGAGGGTCTGGGGAGCAGTACTTC. This codes for CASSVLAGGSGEQYF.

The rearrangement joins TRBV5-1 to TRBJ1-4, with unresolved D. There are 15 residues in the CDR3. V gave up 1 base and J gave up 4 bases, with 11 bases separating them. CDR1 is SGHRS, CDR2 YFSETQ, per germline. The CDR3, as DNA: TGCGCCAGCAGCTTGTTATGGGAGGATAATGAAAAACTGTTTTTT. Protein: CASSLLWEDNEKLFF.

The chain uses TRBV19 and TRBJ2-1, with 7 bases matching TRBD1. The CDR3 is 17 amino acids. Germline V gene data show CDR1 as LNHDA and CDR2 as SQIVND (reference sequence). J gave up 4 bases and V 4 bases, and 13 bases lay outside the gene matches. The CDR3 here is CASSKPPGQRRYNEQFF. The DNA of the CDR3 is TGTGCCAGTAGTAAGCCTCCGGGACAGCGTAGATACAATGAGCAGTTCTTC.

V and J are TRBV15 and TRBJ2-3, with no clear D. The V and J ends lost 0 bases and 3 bases respectively, with 4 bases between them. This CDR3 spans 13 amino acids. Germline loops: CDR1 LNHNV, CDR2 YYDKDF (reference sequence). CDR3 loop: CATSRDWTDTQYF. The DNA of the CDR3 is TGTGCCACCAGCAGAGATTGGACAGATACGCAGTATTTT.

The V gene is TRBV4-3, the J gene TRBJ2-2; no reliable D call. From germline, CDR1 is LGHNA and CDR2 YSLEER. The CDR3 spans 15 residues. V was cut by 1 base and J by 4 bases, with 10 bases left in between. The CDR3 DNA reads as TGCGCCAGCAGCCAAGTGGCCCCGAGCACCGGGGAGCTGTTTTTT. It encodes CASSQVAPSTGELFF.

The chain uses TRBV5-5 and TRBJ1-1; D unclear. V lost 4 bases and J 0 bases, leaving 7 bases between the germline ends. The CDR3 contains 13 residues. The germline gives CDR1 SGHKS, CDR2 YYEKEE (reference sequence). CDR3 coding DNA: TGTGCCAGCAGCGCGGACCTGAACACTGAAGCTTTCTTT. As protein: CASSADLNTEAFF. The variable domain in full, completed from reference TRBV5-5 and TRBJ1-1, reads DAGVTQSPTHLIKTRGQQVTLRCSPISGHKSVSWYQQVLGQGPQFIFQYYEKEERGRGNFPDRFSARQFPNYSSELNVNALLLGDSALYLCASSADLNTEAFFGQGTRLTVV.

The V gene is TRBV27, the J gene TRBJ2-7; possible D gene TRBD2, 5 bases. V was clipped by 3 bases and J by 2 bases, with 14 bases between them. The germline V gene encodes CDR1 MNHEY and CDR2 SMNVEV (reference sequence). The CDR3 is 15 amino acids. CDR3 nucleotides: TGTGCCAGCAGTTTCAAGGAGGATACCCCCTACGAGCAGTACTTC. It yields the protein CASSFKEDTPYEQYF.

The V gene is TRBV6-6, the J gene TRBJ2-7, with 9 bases matching TRBD2. CDR1 and CDR2 (germline): MNHNY, SVGAGI (reference sequence). This CDR3 has 14 residues. After removal of 7 bases from V and 5 bases from J, the junction contained 9 bases not matched to a gene. CDR3 region: CASTLRGTSHEQYF. Here the CDR3 DNA reads TGTGCCAGCACTCTGAGGGGGACTAGCCACGAGCAGTACTTC.

The J gene is TRBJ2-1, the V gene TRBV4-1; D is perhaps TRBD2 (6 bases). CDR1 and CDR2 from the germline V gene are MGHRA and YSYEKL. CDR3 size: 16 residues. Trimming left V 5 bases short and J 0 bases short, with 14 bases between. The DNA for the CDR3 is TGCGCCAGCAGCACCTTAGCGGTGAGCTCCTACAATGAGCAGTTCTTC. Amino acid sequence: CASSTLAVSSYNEQFF.